This T cell receptor (beta chain) emerged from a study of PD-L1 blockade in urothelial cancer. V lost 2 bases and J lost 3; bases outside the gene matches: 4. In germline, CDR1 is MRHNA, CDR2 SNTAGT. There are 15 residues in the CDR3. Libraries were prepared by immunoSEQ multiplex PCR; TCRdb keeps only in-frame clonotypes and omits some of them. The repertoire holds 20,000 to 30,000 clones, 84% seen once, with around 10% in the top ten. This specimen consisted of PBMCs, obtained around atezolizumab (anti-PD-L1) treatment. The TCR comes from a man aged 65 to 85 with urothelial cancer. The J gene is TRBJ2-3, the V gene TRBV6-4; 8 positions agree with TRBD2. This chain's CDR3 is CASSDGTGGTDTQYF. The CDR3 DNA follows: TGTGCCAGCAGTGACGGGACGGGAGGGACAGATACGCAGTATTTT.